These 20 T cell receptor beta chains share one sample of origin, sequenced in a study of blood T cell repertoires in COVID-19. Clones were read by immunoSEQ multiplex PCR, and TCRdb kept only the in-frame ones, dropping some. The data show 83,000 or so clones, 77% seen once. The sequenced sample was peripheral blood. These receptors all come from a woman older than 75 with acute or convalescent COVID-19.

The chain is built from TRBV28 and TRBJ2-3, with 7 bases that match TRBD2. The J segment lost 6 bases and the V segment lost 6 bases, leaving 12 bases of the junction unmatched. The CDR3 has 15 residues. Germline assignment: CDR1 MDHEN and CDR2 SYDVKM. The CDR3, as DNA: TGTGCCAGCAGCCCACTCGGGACTATCTCCGATACGCAGTATTTT. It translates to CASSPLGTISDTQYF.

The V gene is TRBV9, the J gene TRBJ1-2; maybe TRBD1 (6 bases). Trimming left V 0 bases short and J 2 bases short, with 11 bases between. Germline V CDR1 and CDR2: SGDLS, YYNGEE. The CDR3 covers 15 residues. The CDR3 loop reads CASSVAGRGNYGYTF. CDR3 DNA sequence: TGTGCCAGCAGCGTAGCGGGCAGGGGAAACTATGGCTACACCTTC.

There are a few counts of this clone. The chain joins TRBV29-1 to TRBJ2-2; 7 nucleotides align to TRBD1. The germline V gene has CDR1 SQVTM and CDR2 ANQGSEA. Losses at the gene ends were 7 bases for V and 6 bases for J; bases not matched to a gene: 5. This CDR3 is built from 12 residues. The DNA of the CDR3 is TGCAGCGCCTCGACAGGGTCCGGGGAGCTGTTTTTT. It codes for CSASTGSGELFF.

This chain uses TRBV29-1 with TRBJ1-6, with TRBD1 as a possible D gene (6 bases). Germline V CDR1 and CDR2: SQVTM, ANQGSEA. This CDR3 contains 13 residues. Between the trimmed V and J ends, which lost 7 bases and 7 bases, there was a span of 14 bases. The CDR3 coding sequence is TGCAGCGCTCGGCCGAGGGGGAATTCACCCCTCCACTTT. Translated, it gives CSARPRGNSPLHF.

J is TRBJ1-2 and V is TRBV2; D gene ambiguous. Germline CDR1 is SNHLY and CDR2 is FYNNEI. The CDR3 has 15 residues. V gave up 8 bases and J gave up 1 base, with 17 bases separating them. CDR3 sequence (DNA): TGTGCCAGCGAGCTTTCAGGTTCACTTAACTATGGCTACACCTTC. This encodes CASELSGSLNYGYTF.

To note about this clone: A read error may produce the germline difference seen at one junction end. This chain uses TRBV7-7 with TRBJ2-2, with D possibly being TRBD1 (7 bases). The length of the CDR3 is 17 residues. The germline V gene encodes CDR1 SSHAT and CDR2 FNYEAQ (reference sequence). DNA of the CDR3: TGTGCTAGCAGCCCCGGGGGTGTCGGGACAGCCACCGGGGAGCTGTTTTTT. Encoded protein: CASSPGGVGTATGELFF.

The V gene is TRBV29-1, the J gene TRBJ2-3; no clear D gene. Trimming removed 2 bases from V and 0 bases from J, with 9 bases in between. This CDR3 has 14 residues. Germline V gene sequence: CDR1 SQVTM, CDR2 ANQGSEA. CDR3 region: CSVEPQSSTDTQYF. Written as DNA, the CDR3 is TGCAGCGTTGAACCGCAGTCTAGCACAGATACGCAGTATTTT.

The V gene is TRBV7-2, the J gene TRBJ2-3; tentatively, D is TRBD2 (6 bases). The CDR3 has 15 residues. The germline CDR1 and CDR2 sequences are SGHTA and FQGNSA. V was trimmed by 4 bases and J by 1 base, leaving 12 bases between them. The CDR3 DNA reads TGTGCCAGCAGCTCACTAGCCTTACGCACAGATACGCAGTATTTT. Its protein is CASSSLALRTDTQYF.

V is TRBV21-1 and J is TRBJ2-7; TRBD2, as called in the table, went unchecked against the DNA. TRBV21-1 is deemed a pseudogene. This CDR3 is 13 amino acids long. Here the CDR3 reads CASSKGASYEQYF. CDR3 coding DNA: TGTGCCAGCAGCAAAGGCGCCTCCTACGAGCAGTACTTC.

V usage is TRBV6-5 and J usage is TRBJ2-7, with 8 bases lining up with TRBD1. The CDR3 extends over 14 amino acids. Germline V gene sequence: CDR1 MNHEY, CDR2 SVGAGI. J gave up 2 bases and V 4 bases, and 4 bases lay outside the gene matches. The CDR3 nucleotides are TGTGCCAGCAGTTCGGACAGGGTCGCCTACGAGCAGTACTTC. This encodes CASSSDRVAYEQYF.

In this sample, this clone turned up once. This rearrangement joins TRBV10-3 to TRBJ2-2; the match to TRBD1 covers 8 bases. This CDR3 has 14 amino acids. CDR1 and CDR2 (germline): ENHRY, SYGVKD. V lost 7 bases, J lost 5 bases, and 6 bases stayed unmatched. CDR3 region: CAINRGQETGELFF. The CDR3 DNA follows: TGTGCCATCAATCGGGGACAGGAAACCGGGGAGCTGTTTTTT.

The CDR3 coding sequence is TGTGCCAGCAGCTTACGAGGACACTCCTACGAGCAGTACTTC. Protein sequence: CASSLRGHSYEQYF. The chain uses TRBV7-2 and TRBJ2-7, with a tentative D call TRBD1 (5 bases). The CDR3 is 14 residues long. Germline CDR1 and CDR2: SGHTA and FQGNSA. Trimming took 2 bases from V and 0 from J, leaving 8 bases between them.

This clone was observed a handful of times. The chain has TRBV5-1 and TRBJ2-3; 11 bases agree with TRBD2. The CDR3 consists of 15 residues. Germline CDR1 is SGHRS and CDR2 is YFSETQ. Unmatched junction bases numbered 5, after V lost 4 bases and J lost 4 bases. The DNA for the CDR3 is TGCGCCAGCAGCCCACTAGCGGGAGTGGCAGATACGCAGTATTTT. It translates to CASSPLAGVADTQYF.

Only a few counts were recorded for this clone. The rearrangement joins TRBV5-5 to TRBJ2-7; 7 positions agree with TRBD1. The germline V gene encodes CDR1 SGHKS and CDR2 YYEKEE (reference sequence). The CDR3 runs to 16 residues. The V gene end was trimmed by 4 bases and the J gene end by 0 bases; junction bases not matched to a gene: 10. Here the CDR3 DNA reads TGTGCCAGCAGCCGAACAGGGGCCGCCCTCTCCTACGAGCAGTACTTC. It yields the protein CASSRTGAALSYEQYF. Based on the CDR3 plus reference TRBV5-5 and TRBJ2-7, the full variable domain is DAGVTQSPTHLIKTRGQQVTLRCSPISGHKSVSWYQQVLGQGPQFIFQYYEKEERGRGNFPDRFSARQFPNYSSELNVNALLLGDSALYLCASSRTGAALSYEQYFGPGTRLTVT.

V usage is TRBV10-3 and J usage is TRBJ2-3; TRBD1 matches 7 bases. CDR1 is ENHRY and CDR2 is SYGVKD in the germline V gene. Trimming at V came to 11 bases and at J to 3 bases, leaving 11 bases not matched to a gene. This CDR3 comprises 14 residues. CDR3 protein: CAVNRGLATDTQYF. The CDR3 DNA reads as TGTGCCGTGAACAGGGGATTGGCGACAGATACGCAGTATTTT.

This rearrangement joins TRBV19 to TRBJ1-1; TRBD1 agrees at 11 bases. J gave up 6 bases and V 5 bases, and 8 bases lay outside the gene matches. This CDR3 has 15 residues. CDR1 is LNHDA and CDR2 is SQIVND in the germline V gene (reference sequence). As DNA, the CDR3 is TGTGCCAGTAGTTGGGGACGGGACAGGGGGTCTGAAGCTTTCTTT. It specifies CASSWGRDRGSEAFF.

This rearrangement joins TRBV5-5 to TRBJ2-7; a possible D gene is TRBD2 (6 bases). V lost 7 bases, J lost 3 bases, and 11 bases lay in between. Germline V gene sequence: CDR1 SGHKS, CDR2 YYEKEE (reference sequence). This CDR3 is built from 12 residues. CDR3 DNA sequence: TGTGCCAGCGGACCGGGGGTCTACGAGCAGTACTTC. As protein: CASGPGVYEQYF. Full variable domain (missing parts from reference TRBV5-5 and TRBJ2-7): DAGVTQSPTHLIKTRGQQVTLRCSPISGHKSVSWYQQVLGQGPQFIFQYYEKEERGRGNFPDRFSARQFPNYSSELNVNALLLGDSALYLCASGPGVYEQYFGPGTRLTVT.

The chain combines TRBV5-1 with TRBJ2-7, with unresolved D. V shed 0 bases and J shed 2 bases, with 9 bases lying between them. From germline, CDR1 is SGHRS and CDR2 YFSETQ. This CDR3 contains 14 residues. This chain's CDR3 is CASSLAEEAYEQYF. For the CDR3, the DNA is TGCGCCAGCAGCTTGGCAGAAGAGGCCTACGAGCAGTACTTC. Drawing the rest from reference TRBV5-1 and TRBJ2-7, the complete variable domain is KAGVTQTPRYLIKTRGQQVTLSCSPISGHRSVSWYQQTPGQGLQFLFEYFSETQRNKGNFPGRFSGRQFSNSRSEMNVSTLELGDSALYLCASSLAEEAYEQYFGPGTRLTVT.

CDR3 residues: CASRQGGPNQPQHF. The DNA of the CDR3 is TGTGCCTCAAGGCAAGGGGGCCCCAATCAGCCCCAGCATTTT. The chain couples TRBV10-3 to TRBJ1-5; 7 bases are a match to TRBD1. Germline values: CDR1 ENHRY, CDR2 SYGVKD. V was clipped by 11 bases and J by 3 bases; unmatched bases: 10. The CDR3 covers 14 residues.

This clone was detected only a few times. The J gene is TRBJ2-3, the V gene TRBV29-1; no clear D. Deletions cut 6 bases from V and 1 base from J, with 8 bases between. From germline, CDR1 is SQVTM and CDR2 ANQGSEA. The CDR3 consists of 12 residues. The CDR3 spells CSVQQRTDTQYF. The CDR3 nucleotides read TGCAGCGTCCAACAGCGCACAGATACGCAGTATTTT.